This is a list of T cell receptor beta chains from one sample in a study of naive and memory T cell subsets. Each CDR3 protein gets one entry after TCRdb re-called the UMI-ligation and nested PCR reads with MiXCR. The repertoire holds 130,000 to 150,000 distinct CDR3 sequences, with around 15% as singletons. Sequenced: naive CD4+ T cells from blood. The receptors come from a human donor in good health. Each CDR3 is given with its conserved first and last residue. The D gene is left open where the match is weak. Not every row has a clone size; where given, it reads once, few, many or a size class.

clone_size j_call v_call d_call cdr3_nt cdr3_aa
few TRBJ1-5 TRBV7-2 NA TGTGCCAGCAGCTTAGAGGCTCAGCCCCAGCATTTT CASSLEAQPQHF
once TRBJ2-5 TRBV30 NA TGTGCCTGGAGTGTCCAAGAGACCCAGTACTTC CAWSVQETQYF
few TRBJ1-4 TRBV20-1 NA TGCAGTGCTATGACAGCGGGTAATGAAAAACTGTTTTTT CSAMTAGNEKLFF
NA TRBJ2-7 TRBV20-1 TRBD2 TGCAGTGCTAACCGATTGACTAGCGGGAGGGCCATTGCCTACGAGCAGTACTTC CSANRLTSGRAIAYEQYF
few TRBJ1-5 TRBV7-2 NA TGTGCCAGCAGCCTCAATCGGGGGGCAAGCAATCAGCCCCAGCATTTT CASSLNRGASNQPQHF
many TRBJ2-3 TRBV24-1 TRBD1 TGTGCCACCAGTGAGTCCGGGACAGTAACAGATACGCAGTATTTT CATSESGTVTDTQYF
NA TRBJ2-1 TRBV20-1 TRBD2 TGCAGTGCCGACTACGGGACTAGCGGGAAGAATGAGCAGTTCTTC CSADYGTSGKNEQFF
NA TRBJ1-5 TRBV28 TRBD1 TGTGCCAGCAGCCAAACCCGAAGACAGGGGAGGCCCCAGCATTTT CASSQTRRQGRPQHF
NA TRBJ2-7 TRBV7-9 TRBD1 TGTGCCAGCAGCCCGAGGGACAGGAGCTCCTACGAGCAGTACTTC CASSPRDRSSYEQYF
NA TRBJ2-3 TRBV12-3/TRBV12-4 NA NA CASSILGAGVGDTQYF
few TRBJ1-1 TRBV12-3/TRBV12-4 NA TGTGCCAGCAGTTTAATGGGGCGGGACACTGAAGCTTTCTTT CASSLMGRDTEAFF
NA TRBJ1-2 TRBV20-1 NA TGCAGTGCTAGAAAGTCTGGCTACACCTTC CSARKSGYTF
NA TRBJ2-1 TRBV27 NA TGTGCCAGCAGTTTCGCCCCCGGGTGGGAGCAGTTCTTC CASSFAPGWEQFF
many TRBJ2-7 TRBV18 NA TGTGCCAGCTCGAAGGTTTCCTACGAGCAGTACTTC CASSKVSYEQYF
NA TRBJ2-7 TRBV5-1 NA TGCGCCAGCAGCTTGGGACTATGGAACGAGCAGTACTTC CASSLGLWNEQYF
few TRBJ2-2 TRBV10-3 TRBD1 TGTGCCATCAGCGGACAGGGGGGCACCGGGGAGCTGTTTTTT CAISGQGGTGELFF
NA TRBJ1-1 TRBV24-1 NA TGTGCCACCAGTCCCCGAGGGGACACTGAAGCTTTCTTT CATSPRGDTEAFF
NA TRBJ2-5 TRBV3-1 TRBD2 TGTGACAGCAGCCAAGTGGTCGGCCTAGCGGGAAGAGAGACCCAGTACTTC CDSSQVVGLAGRETQYF
few TRBJ2-1 TRBV11-3 TRBD1 TGTGCCAGCAGCTTTCAGGGGGAGAATGAGCAGTTCTTC CASSFQGENEQFF
few TRBJ1-2 TRBV3-1 NA TGTGCCAGCAGCCAAGTGGATGCCCGTAACTATGGCTACACCTTC CASSQVDARNYGYTF
few TRBJ2-1 TRBV14 NA TGTGCCAGCAGCCAAGGAGGGAAGCAGTTCTTC CASSQGGKQFF
few TRBJ2-7 TRBV6-6 NA TGTGCCAGCAGTCAATCCGGGACGGAAGGTACCTACGAGCAGTACTTC CASSQSGTEGTYEQYF
NA TRBJ2-1 TRBV29-1 TRBD1 TGCAGCGTCCTAGGGGGACAGGGATGGAATGAGCAGTTCTTC CSVLGGQGWNEQFF
NA TRBJ1-4 TRBV20-1 NA TGCAGTGCTAGAGTTAGGGAGGCTAGTGCTAATGAAAAACTGTTTTTT CSARVREASANEKLFF
NA TRBJ2-1 TRBV20-1 NA TGCAGTGCTAGAGATATACCTTCGTTAGACCCAAATGCCGTTCCGTCCTACAATGAGCAGTTCTTC CSARDIPSLDPNAVPSYNEQFF
NA TRBJ1-2 TRBV25-1 TRBD1 TGTGCCAGCAGTGAAGACAGGGCCAACTATGGCTACACCTTC CASSEDRANYGYTF
few TRBJ2-7 TRBV30 NA TGTGCCTGGGCCAAGACGAGCACCTACGAGCAGTACTTC CAWAKTSTYEQYF
few TRBJ2-4 TRBV12-3/TRBV12-4 NA TGTGCCAGCAGTTTCGGGCGGACTTTAGCCAAAAACATTCAGTACTTC CASSFGRTLAKNIQYF
few TRBJ2-3 TRBV19 NA TGTGCCAGTAGTATCGGGGCGGGATTCACAGATACGCAGTATTTT CASSIGAGFTDTQYF
few TRBJ1-2 TRBV5-4 NA TGTGCCAGCAGCCAGGGACAAAATGGCTACACCTTC CASSQGQNGYTF
few TRBJ1-1 TRBV28 NA TGTGCCAGCAGCGAGGCATTGAACACTGAAGCTTTCTTT CASSEALNTEAFF
NA TRBJ2-1 TRBV6-2/TRBV6-3 TRBD2 TGTGCCAGCAGCAGAGCGGGAGTCTTCCCTGAGCAGTTCTTC CASSRAGVFPEQFF
NA TRBJ2-2 TRBV5-1 TRBD2 TGCGCCAGCAGCCTACTTAGCGGGGTGAACACCGGGGAGCTGTTTTTT CASSLLSGVNTGELFF
few TRBJ2-5 TRBV28 TRBD2 TGTGCCAGCAGTTCCCCGGGAGGGCAACAAGAGACCCAGTACTTC CASSSPGGQQETQYF
NA TRBJ2-5 TRBV12-3/TRBV12-4 TRBD2 TGTGCCAGCAGCGGACTAGCGGGAGAAGGTTTTTACTTC CASSGLAGEGFYF
NA TRBJ1-1 TRBV20-1 NA TGCAGTGCTAGACCCCTCTGGAACACTGAAGCTTTCTTT CSARPLWNTEAFF
NA TRBJ2-1 TRBV2 NA TGTGCCAGCAGAGAAACCAATGAGCAGTTCTTC CASRETNEQFF
NA TRBJ2-2 TRBV12-3/TRBV12-4 NA TGTGCCAGCAGTTTAGCGAGGACGAGAGGGGGTGAGCTGTTTTTT CASSLARTRGGELFF
many TRBJ2-3 TRBV10-3 TRBD1 TGTGCCATCAGTGAGTCTAGGGGGCGCGGAGATACGCAGTATTTT CAISESRGRGDTQYF
NA TRBJ2-7 TRBV20-1 NA TGCAGTGCTAGGCATAGAAGAGCCTACGAGCAGTACTTC CSARHRRAYEQYF
NA TRBJ2-7 TRBV29-1 TRBD1 TGCAGCGTTGCCGGGACAGCCTCGTACGAGCAGTACTTC CSVAGTASYEQYF